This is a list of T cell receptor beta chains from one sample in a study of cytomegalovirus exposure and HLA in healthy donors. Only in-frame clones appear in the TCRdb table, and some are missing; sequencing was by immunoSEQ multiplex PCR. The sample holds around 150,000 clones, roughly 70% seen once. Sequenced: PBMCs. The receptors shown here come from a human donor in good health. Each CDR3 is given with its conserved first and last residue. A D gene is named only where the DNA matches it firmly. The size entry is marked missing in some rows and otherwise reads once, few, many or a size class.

CDR3 protein: CASSIGRVYEQYF; CDR3 DNA: TGTGCCAGTAGTATAGGCAGGGTCTACGAGCAGTACTTC; clone size: NA; J gene: TRBJ2-7; V gene: TRBV19; D gene: NA
CDR3 protein: CASSQDEGRTSSYNEQFF; CDR3 DNA: TGCGCCAGCAGCCAAGATGAGGGCAGAACGAGCTCCTACAATGAGCAGTTCTTC; clone size: NA; J gene: TRBJ2-1; V gene: TRBV4-1; D gene: NA
CDR3 protein: CASSEYRGETQYF; CDR3 DNA: TGTGCCAGCAGTGAATACAGGGGGGAGACCCAGTACTTC; clone size: few; J gene: TRBJ2-5; V gene: TRBV27; D gene: TRBD1
CDR3 protein: CASRSGLGYNSPLHF; CDR3 DNA: TGTGCCAGCAGATCTGGACTTGGCTATAATTCACCCCTCCACTTT; clone size: NA; J gene: TRBJ1-6; V gene: TRBV5-4; D gene: NA
CDR3 protein: CASSGTGVNTDTQYF; CDR3 DNA: TGTGCCAGCAGTGGAACAGGGGTGAACACAGATACGCAGTATTTT; clone size: NA; J gene: TRBJ2-3; V gene: TRBV2; D gene: TRBD1
CDR3 protein: CASSLDSLQPQHF; CDR3 DNA: TGTGCCAGCAGCTTAGATTCCCTTCAGCCCCAGCATTTT; clone size: NA; J gene: TRBJ1-5; V gene: TRBV7-9; D gene: NA
CDR3 protein: CASRGRAGETQYF; CDR3 DNA: TGTGCCAGCAGAGGGAGGGCCGGAGAGACCCAGTACTTC; clone size: NA; J gene: TRBJ2-5; V gene: TRBV6-5; D gene: TRBD2
CDR3 protein: CASSTDRGRKFETQYF; CDR3 DNA: TGCGCCAGCAGCACGGACAGGGGGCGAAAATTTGAGACCCAGTACTTC; clone size: NA; J gene: TRBJ2-5; V gene: TRBV5-1; D gene: TRBD1
CDR3 protein: CASSFGGPPYEQYF; CDR3 DNA: TGTGCCAGCAGCTTTGGAGGGCCTCCCTACGAGCAGTACTTC; clone size: NA; J gene: TRBJ2-7; V gene: TRBV11-2; D gene: NA
CDR3 protein: CASSAAGFNEKLFF; CDR3 DNA: TGTGCCAGCTCCGCCGCGGGGTTTAATGAAAAACTGTTTTTT; clone size: once; J gene: TRBJ1-4; V gene: TRBV18; D gene: NA
CDR3 protein: CASSLGQGDYGYTF; CDR3 DNA: TGCGCCAGCAGCTTGGGACAGGGAGACTATGGCTACACCTTC; clone size: NA; J gene: TRBJ1-2; V gene: TRBV5-1; D gene: TRBD1
CDR3 protein: CASSLRGGLGYNEQFF; CDR3 DNA: TGTGCCAGCAGCTTAAGGGGGGGACTAGGGTACAATGAGCAGTTCTTC; clone size: NA; J gene: TRBJ2-1; V gene: TRBV11-2; D gene: TRBD2
CDR3 protein: CASSVDGTGGEDEQYF; CDR3 DNA: TGTGCCAGCAGCGTAGATGGGACAGGGGGCGAGGACGAGCAGTACTTC; clone size: NA; J gene: TRBJ2-7; V gene: TRBV9; D gene: TRBD1
CDR3 protein: CAISRDRGQGNEKLFF; CDR3 DNA: TGTGCCATCAGCCGGGACAGGGGGCAGGGTAATGAAAAACTGTTTTTT; clone size: NA; J gene: TRBJ1-4; V gene: TRBV10-3; D gene: TRBD1
CDR3 protein: CASSRQNYGYTF; CDR3 DNA: TGTGCCAGCAGTCGACAAAACTATGGCTACACCTTC; clone size: NA; J gene: TRBJ1-2; V gene: TRBV6-5; D gene: NA
CDR3 protein: CASSAETSGMTNEQFF; CDR3 DNA: TGTGCCAGCAGCGCAGAGACTAGCGGGATGACGAATGAGCAGTTCTTC; clone size: few; J gene: TRBJ2-1; V gene: TRBV11-3; D gene: TRBD2
CDR3 protein: CASSFQLGTAYNEQFF; CDR3 DNA: TGTGCTAGCAGCTTCCAACTAGGTACCGCTTACAATGAGCAGTTCTTC; clone size: NA; J gene: TRBJ2-1; V gene: TRBV7-7; D gene: NA
CDR3 protein: CASGGSGTGELFF; CDR3 DNA: TGTGCCAGCGGAGGGTCCGGCACCGGGGAGCTGTTTTTT; clone size: NA; J gene: TRBJ2-2; V gene: TRBV6-6; D gene: NA
CDR3 protein: CASSSYTGASYEQYF; CDR3 DNA: TGTGCCAGCTCATCCTACACAGGAGCCTCCTACGAGCAGTACTTC; clone size: NA; J gene: TRBJ2-7; V gene: TRBV18; D gene: NA
CDR3 protein: CATQVSTDTQYF; CDR3 DNA: TGTGCCACCCAGGTTAGCACAGATACGCAGTATTTT; clone size: NA; J gene: TRBJ2-3; V gene: TRBV2; D gene: NA
CDR3 protein: CASSVRTGNTGELFF; CDR3 DNA: TGTGCCAGCAGTGTCCGGACAGGGAACACCGGGGAGCTGTTTTTT; clone size: NA; J gene: TRBJ2-2; V gene: TRBV2; D gene: TRBD1
CDR3 protein: CASSRLGSSTDTQYF; CDR3 DNA: TGTGCCAGCTCACGACTAGGGTCTAGCACAGATACGCAGTATTTT; clone size: NA; J gene: TRBJ2-3; V gene: TRBV18; D gene: NA
CDR3 protein: CASSLRGINEKLFF; CDR3 DNA: TGTGCCAGCAGTTTAAGGGGGATTAATGAAAAACTGTTTTTT; clone size: NA; J gene: TRBJ1-4; V gene: TRBV27; D gene: NA
CDR3 protein: CASSEFETAYGYTF; CDR3 DNA: TGTGCCAGCAGTGAATTTGAAACAGCTTATGGCTACACCTTC; clone size: NA; J gene: TRBJ1-2; V gene: TRBV2; D gene: NA
CDR3 protein: CASSQDQRDTQYF; CDR3 DNA: TGCGCCAGCAGCCAAGATCAGCGGGATACGCAGTATTTT; clone size: NA; J gene: TRBJ2-3; V gene: TRBV4-1; D gene: NA
CDR3 protein: CASRIGISGNTIYF; CDR3 DNA: TGTGCCAGTAGAATCGGGATCTCTGGAAACACCATATATTTT; clone size: few; J gene: TRBJ1-3; V gene: TRBV19; D gene: NA
CDR3 protein: CASTDVAGTNEKLFF; CDR3 DNA: TGTGCCAGTACCGACGTGGCGGGGACTAATGAAAAACTGTTTTTT; clone size: NA; J gene: TRBJ1-4; V gene: TRBV19; D gene: NA
CDR3 protein: CASSQTASGTGASTGELFF; CDR3 DNA: TGTGCCAGCAGCCAGACCGCATCCGGGACAGGGGCGAGCACCGGGGAGCTGTTTTTT; clone size: NA; J gene: TRBJ2-2; V gene: TRBV7-6; D gene: TRBD1
CDR3 protein: CASSRQGTGELFF; CDR3 DNA: TGTGCCAGCAGTAGACAGGGTACCGGGGAGCTGTTTTTT; clone size: NA; J gene: TRBJ2-2; V gene: TRBV6-1; D gene: TRBD1
CDR3 protein: CASTGGGRGTDTQYF; CDR3 DNA: TGTGCCAGCACGGGGGGCGGGAGGGGCACAGATACGCAGTATTTT; clone size: NA; J gene: TRBJ2-3; V gene: TRBV9; D gene: TRBD2
CDR3 protein: CASRGQVELFF; CDR3 DNA: TGTGCCAGCAGAGGACAGGTGGAACTGTTTTTT; clone size: NA; J gene: TRBJ1-4; V gene: TRBV28; D gene: TRBD1
CDR3 protein: CASSGGDYREYF; CDR3 DNA: TGTGCCAGCAGTGGGGGTGACTATAGGGAGTACTTC; clone size: NA; J gene: TRBJ2-5; V gene: TRBV2; D gene: NA
CDR3 protein: CASSAREAQYF; CDR3 DNA: TGTGCCAGCAGTGCCCGAGAGGCCCAGTACTTC; clone size: NA; J gene: TRBJ2-5; V gene: TRBV2; D gene: NA
CDR3 protein: CASSQQSGANVLTF; CDR3 DNA: TGCGCCAGCAGCCAGCAGTCTGGGGCCAACGTCCTGACTTTC; clone size: NA; J gene: TRBJ2-6; V gene: TRBV4-3; D gene: NA
CDR3 protein: CASSLYSYEQYF; CDR3 DNA: TGTGCCAGCAGCTTATATTCCTACGAGCAGTACTTC; clone size: NA; J gene: TRBJ2-7; V gene: TRBV7-9; D gene: NA
CDR3 protein: CAIGDRENTEAFF; CDR3 DNA: TGTGCCATTGGGGACAGGGAGAACACTGAAGCTTTCTTT; clone size: once; J gene: TRBJ1-1; V gene: TRBV19; D gene: TRBD1
CDR3 protein: CSAARTAQNTEAFF; CDR3 DNA: TGCAGCGCCGCCCGGACAGCCCAGAACACTGAAGCTTTCTTT; clone size: NA; J gene: TRBJ1-1; V gene: TRBV29-1; D gene: NA
CDR3 protein: CASSSETSVAYEQYF; CDR3 DNA: TGTGCCAGCAGCTCGGAGACTAGTGTCGCCTACGAGCAGTACTTC; clone size: NA; J gene: TRBJ2-7; V gene: TRBV7-9; D gene: NA
CDR3 protein: CASSQERQRLAGSTDTQYF; CDR3 DNA: TGTGCCAGCAGCCAAGAGCGACAAAGACTAGCGGGTTCCACAGATACGCAGTATTTT; clone size: NA; J gene: TRBJ2-3; V gene: TRBV4-2; D gene: TRBD2
CDR3 protein: CSVEGIRVNNEQFF; CDR3 DNA: TGCAGCGTTGAAGGAATCAGGGTTAACAATGAGCAGTTCTTC; clone size: NA; J gene: TRBJ2-1; V gene: TRBV29-1; D gene: NA
CDR3 protein: CASRGQAYSNQPQHF; CDR3 DNA: TGTGCCAGCAGAGGACAGGCATATAGCAATCAGCCCCAGCATTTT; clone size: NA; J gene: TRBJ1-5; V gene: TRBV2; D gene: TRBD1
CDR3 protein: CASSLQREPGGQFF; CDR3 DNA: TGTGCCAGCTCACTTCAGCGGGAGCCGGGGGGCCAGTTCTTC; clone size: NA; J gene: TRBJ2-1; V gene: TRBV18; D gene: TRBD2
CDR3 protein: CASSRMASGSKGNEQFF; CDR3 DNA: TGCGCCAGCAGCCGCATGGCGAGCGGGAGTAAAGGCAATGAGCAGTTCTTC; clone size: NA; J gene: TRBJ2-1; V gene: TRBV5-1; D gene: TRBD2
CDR3 protein: CASSSTGGSYEQYF; CDR3 DNA: TGTGCCAGCTCATCAACAGGGGGTAGCTACGAGCAGTACTTC; clone size: NA; J gene: TRBJ2-7; V gene: TRBV18; D gene: TRBD1
CDR3 protein: CASSPTGDGVAFF; CDR3 DNA: TGTGCCAGTAGTCCTACAGGGGACGGAGTAGCTTTCTTT; clone size: NA; J gene: TRBJ1-1; V gene: TRBV19; D gene: TRBD1
CDR3 protein: CASSELKGGSKTQYF; CDR3 DNA: TGTGCCAGCAGTGAACTGAAAGGGGGATCAAAGACCCAGTACTTC; clone size: NA; J gene: TRBJ2-5; V gene: TRBV2; D gene: NA
CDR3 protein: CASSLSGGLAYEQYF; CDR3 DNA: TGTGCCAGCAGCTTGTCCGGGGGTCTTGCCTACGAGCAGTACTTC; clone size: NA; J gene: TRBJ2-7; V gene: TRBV5-4; D gene: NA
CDR3 protein: CASSPRLAGPDTQYF; CDR3 DNA: TGCGCCAGCAGCCCCAGACTAGCGGGGCCAGATACGCAGTATTTT; clone size: NA; J gene: TRBJ2-3; V gene: TRBV4-1; D gene: TRBD2
CDR3 protein: CASSSAPGTASYEQYF; CDR3 DNA: TGTGCCAGCAGCTCCGCTCCCGGGACAGCGTCCTACGAGCAGTACTTC; clone size: few; J gene: TRBJ2-7; V gene: TRBV11-1; D gene: TRBD1
CDR3 protein: CASSLAAGEIGEQFF; CDR3 DNA: TGTGCCAGCAGCCTCGCGGCGGGAGAGATCGGTGAGCAGTTCTTC; clone size: NA; J gene: TRBJ2-1; V gene: TRBV7-3; D gene: TRBD2
CDR3 protein: CAIGNRDRGLNTEAFF; CDR3 DNA: TGTGCCATCGGTAACCGGGACAGGGGGCTGAACACTGAAGCTTTCTTT; clone size: few; J gene: TRBJ1-1; V gene: TRBV10-3; D gene: TRBD1
CDR3 protein: CASSEVATRIAEAFF; CDR3 DNA: TGTGCCAGCAGTGAAGTAGCCACGCGAATTGCTGAAGCTTTCTTT; clone size: few; J gene: TRBJ1-1; V gene: TRBV2; D gene: NA
CDR3 protein: CASSLGGLAGGYEQYF; CDR3 DNA: TGTGCCAGCAGTTTAGGCGGACTAGCGGGAGGGTACGAGCAGTACTTC; clone size: once; J gene: TRBJ2-7; V gene: TRBV28; D gene: TRBD2
CDR3 protein: CAITHATGGGEQYF; CDR3 DNA: TGTGCCATCACCCATGCTACAGGGGGAGGCGAGCAGTACTTC; clone size: NA; J gene: TRBJ2-7; V gene: TRBV10-3; D gene: TRBD1
CDR3 protein: CASSLGQGLEQFF; CDR3 DNA: TGCGCCAGCAGCTTGGGACAGGGGCTTGAGCAGTTCTTC; clone size: NA; J gene: TRBJ2-1; V gene: TRBV5-1; D gene: TRBD1
CDR3 protein: CASSTRGANYGYTF; CDR3 DNA: TGTGCCAGCAGCACGCGGGGAGCTAACTATGGCTACACCTTC; clone size: once; J gene: TRBJ1-2; V gene: TRBV7-9; D gene: NA
CDR3 protein: CASSPAPGTQGNNEQFF; CDR3 DNA: TGTGCCAGTAGTCCCGCCCCCGGGACACAGGGTAATAATGAGCAGTTCTTC; clone size: NA; J gene: TRBJ2-1; V gene: TRBV19; D gene: NA
CDR3 protein: CASTTGGGSNQPQHF; CDR3 DNA: TGTGCCAGTACCACAGGGGGTGGTAGCAATCAGCCCCAGCATTTT; clone size: NA; J gene: TRBJ1-5; V gene: TRBV19; D gene: TRBD1
CDR3 protein: CASSQDPPRRLFF; CDR3 DNA: TGTGCCAGCAGTCAAGACCCTCCCCGGCGGCTGTTTTTT; clone size: once; J gene: TRBJ1-4; V gene: TRBV28; D gene: NA
CDR3 protein: CASSLGPTNIQYF; CDR3 DNA: TGTGCCAGCAGCCTGGGCCCTACTAACATTCAGTACTTC; clone size: NA; J gene: TRBJ2-4; V gene: TRBV7-2; D gene: NA